This T cell receptor (beta chain) is from a study of T-cell reconstitution after alpha-beta-depleted transplantation in children. Findings of the study overall: Once a year had passed after transplant, T-cell counts and diversity came mostly from newly produced T cells. As was reported, about two months after transplant, alpha-beta T cells came from several hundred expanded graft clones.

Germline V gene data show CDR1 as SGHRS and CDR2 as YFSETQ. Trimming took 5 bases from V and 2 from J; bases not matched to a gene: 5. The CDR3 contains 14 residues. This clonotype turned up a few times. Its antigen is unknown. A library of TCRbeta sequences, prepared with unique molecular identifiers, was generated. A single record per CDR3 protein comes from TCRdb applying MiXCR to the PCR reads. The sample carries about 250,000 distinct CDR3 sequences, about 24% recorded once. This sample comprised PBMCs, mostly from graft donor cells, obtained 360 days after TCRalphabeta/CD19-depleted stem cell transplant. V is TRBV5-1 and J is TRBJ2-3; 7 nucleotides agree with TRBD1. The clonotype comes from a female patient aged 2-9 years who had a stem cell transplant for congenital amegakaryocytic thrombocytopenia, so the T cells may come from the graft donor. As DNA, the CDR3 is TGCGCCAGCAGTTCCGGGACAGCCACAGATACGCAGTATTTT. Its translation is CASSSGTATDTQYF.